This TCR beta chain was documented in a study of T cell repertoires in cytomegalovirus infection. About this clonotype itself: Antigen: not known.

TCRdb recomputed calls from the reads with MiXCR, one row per CDR3 protein. The sample shows around 540,000 distinct CDR3 sequences, around a third of them seen only once. Study results and caveats: Carriage of CMV together with the relevant HLA was identifiable through cumulative public TCR beta family frequency.

This clonotype was sampled from a human donor in good health (CMV status not recorded). Some clones in this sample may be carry-over from other donors' samples. The starting material was cultured PBMCs, obtained from culture after CMV antigen stimulation.

The CDR3 sequence is CASSRRQLQETQYF. Written as DNA, the CDR3 is TGTGCCAGCAGCCGCCGACAGCTCCAAGAGACCCAGTACTTC. The chain recombines TRBV11-1 with TRBJ2-5, with a weak D call TRBD1 (5 bases). Germline CDR1 SGHAT, CDR2 FQDESV (reference sequence). The germline V and J ends were trimmed by 5 bases and 1 base, with 11 bases remaining between them. This CDR3 is 14 amino acids long.